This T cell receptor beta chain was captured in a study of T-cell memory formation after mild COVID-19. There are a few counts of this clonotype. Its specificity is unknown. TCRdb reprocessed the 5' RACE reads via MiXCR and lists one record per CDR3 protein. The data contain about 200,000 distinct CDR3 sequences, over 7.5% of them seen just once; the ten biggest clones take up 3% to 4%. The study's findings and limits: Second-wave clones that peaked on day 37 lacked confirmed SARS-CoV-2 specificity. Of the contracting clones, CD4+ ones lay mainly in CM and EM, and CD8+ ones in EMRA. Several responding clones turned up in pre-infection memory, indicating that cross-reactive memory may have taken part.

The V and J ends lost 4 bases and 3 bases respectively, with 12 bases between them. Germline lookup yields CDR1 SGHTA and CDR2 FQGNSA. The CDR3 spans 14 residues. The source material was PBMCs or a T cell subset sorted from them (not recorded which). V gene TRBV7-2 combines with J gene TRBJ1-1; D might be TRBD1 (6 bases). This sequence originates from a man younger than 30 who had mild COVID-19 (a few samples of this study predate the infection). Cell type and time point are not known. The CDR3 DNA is TGTGCCAGCAGCTCTTTCAGGGGCGACACTGAAGCTTTCTTT. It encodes CASSSFRGDTEAFF.